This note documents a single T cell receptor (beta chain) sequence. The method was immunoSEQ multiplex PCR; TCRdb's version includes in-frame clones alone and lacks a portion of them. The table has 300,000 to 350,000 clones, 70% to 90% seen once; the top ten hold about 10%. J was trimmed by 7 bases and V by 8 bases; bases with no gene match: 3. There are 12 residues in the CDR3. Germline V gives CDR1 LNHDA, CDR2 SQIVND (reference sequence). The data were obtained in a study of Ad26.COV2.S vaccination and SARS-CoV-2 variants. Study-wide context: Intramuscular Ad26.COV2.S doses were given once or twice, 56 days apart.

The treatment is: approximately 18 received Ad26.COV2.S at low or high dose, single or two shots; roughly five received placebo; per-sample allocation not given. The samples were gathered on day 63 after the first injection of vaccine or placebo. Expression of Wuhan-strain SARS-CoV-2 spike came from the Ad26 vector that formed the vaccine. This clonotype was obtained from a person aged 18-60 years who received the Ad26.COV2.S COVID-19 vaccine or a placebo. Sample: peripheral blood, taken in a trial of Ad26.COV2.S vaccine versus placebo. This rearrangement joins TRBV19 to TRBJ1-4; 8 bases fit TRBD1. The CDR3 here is CASRTGFEKLFF. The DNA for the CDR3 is TGTGCCAGTCGGACAGGGTTTGAAAAACTGTTTTTT.